This T cell receptor (beta chain) was recovered during a study of regulatory T cells in long-lasting Graves disease. Germline V gene data show CDR1 as PRHDT and CDR2 as FYEKMQ (reference sequence). With 1 base removed from V and 4 bases from J, the gap between germline ends came to 10 bases. The CDR3 length is 14 residues. Concerning this clonotype itself: A much larger clone differs from this one at a single base, so this may be a read error.

Building the TCR beta libraries relied on iRepertoire HTBI primers, and CDR3 regions underwent Arm-PCR. TCRdb processed the multiplex PCR reads anew with MiXCR; each CDR3 protein has one entry. The sample carries roughly 500,000 distinct CDR3 sequences, roughly 14% recorded once. The time point is: newly diagnosed GD, antithyroid drugs for less than 3 months. The TCR library was made from RNA extracted from PBMCs. Another study also made use of these data, one on T cells in Graves' hyperthyroidism and ophthalmopathy.

The clonotype was recovered from a man aged 25 to 45 with Graves disease. The chain joins TRBV13 to TRBJ1-2; D possibly corresponds to TRBD1 (6 bases). Sequencing used peripheral blood mononuclear cells (PBMCs), obtained at new diagnosis, from a patient treated with antithyroid drugs. Here the CDR3 reads CASSLEPGAYGYTF. DNA of the CDR3: TGTGCCAGCAGCTTAGAGCCGGGGGCCTATGGCTACACCTTC. The complete variable domain, with remaining parts taken from reference TRBV13 and TRBJ1-2, reads AAGVIQSPRHLIKEKRETATLKCYPIPRHDTVYWYQQGPGQDPQFLISFYEKMQSDKGSIPDRFSAQQFSDYHSELNMSSLELGDSALYFCASSLEPGAYGYTFGSGTRLTVV.